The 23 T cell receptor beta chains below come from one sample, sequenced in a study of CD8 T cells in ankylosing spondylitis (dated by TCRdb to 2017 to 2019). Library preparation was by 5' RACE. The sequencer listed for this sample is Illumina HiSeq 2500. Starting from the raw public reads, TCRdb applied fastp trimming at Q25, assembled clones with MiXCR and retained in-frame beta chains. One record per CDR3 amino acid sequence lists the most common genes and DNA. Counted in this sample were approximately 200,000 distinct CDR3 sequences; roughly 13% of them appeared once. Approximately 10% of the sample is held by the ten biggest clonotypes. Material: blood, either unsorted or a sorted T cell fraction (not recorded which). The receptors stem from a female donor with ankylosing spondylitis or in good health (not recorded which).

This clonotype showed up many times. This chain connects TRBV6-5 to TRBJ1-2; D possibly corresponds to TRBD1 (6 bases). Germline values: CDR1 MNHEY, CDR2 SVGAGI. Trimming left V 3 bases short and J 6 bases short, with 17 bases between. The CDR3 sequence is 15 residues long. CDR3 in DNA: TGTGCCAGCAGTTATAACCCGGGACAAATGAATGGCTACACCTTC. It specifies CASSYNPGQMNGYTF.

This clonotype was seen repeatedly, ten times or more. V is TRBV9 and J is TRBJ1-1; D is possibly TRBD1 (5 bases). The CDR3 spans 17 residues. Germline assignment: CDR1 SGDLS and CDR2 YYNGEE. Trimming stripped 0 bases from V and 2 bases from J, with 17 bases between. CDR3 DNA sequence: TGTGCCAGCAGCGTAGCTACGTGGGGACTGAGCAACACTGAAGCTTTCTTT. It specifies CASSVATWGLSNTEAFF.

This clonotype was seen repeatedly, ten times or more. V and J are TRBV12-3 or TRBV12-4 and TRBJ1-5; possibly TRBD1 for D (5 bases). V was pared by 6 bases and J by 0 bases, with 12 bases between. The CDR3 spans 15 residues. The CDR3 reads CASRGEGSSNQPQHF. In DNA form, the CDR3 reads TGTGCCAGCAGGGGGGAAGGGAGTAGCAATCAGCCCCAGCATTTT.

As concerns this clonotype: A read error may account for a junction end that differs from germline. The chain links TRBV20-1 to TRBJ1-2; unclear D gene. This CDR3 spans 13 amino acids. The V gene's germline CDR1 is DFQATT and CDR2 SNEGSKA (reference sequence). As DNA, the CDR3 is TGCAGTGTAGGTCAGGTGACTAACTATGGCTACCCCTTC. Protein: CSVGQVTNYGYPF.

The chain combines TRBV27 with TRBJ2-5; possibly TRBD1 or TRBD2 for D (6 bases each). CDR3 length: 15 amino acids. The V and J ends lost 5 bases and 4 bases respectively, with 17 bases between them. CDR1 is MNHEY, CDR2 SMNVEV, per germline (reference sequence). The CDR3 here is CASSHGYREAETQYF. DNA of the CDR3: TGTGCCAGCAGTCACGGATACAGGGAGGCAGAGACCCAGTACTTC.

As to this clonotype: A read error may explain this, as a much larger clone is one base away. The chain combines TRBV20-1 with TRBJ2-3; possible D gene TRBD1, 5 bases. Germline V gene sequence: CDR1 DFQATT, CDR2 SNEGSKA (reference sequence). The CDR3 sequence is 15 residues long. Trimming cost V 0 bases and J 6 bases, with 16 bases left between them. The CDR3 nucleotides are TGCAGTGCTAGAGATGCCAGGGCGATTCCGGATACGCAGTATTTT. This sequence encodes CSARDARAIPDTQYF.

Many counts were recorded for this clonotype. CDR3 sequence (DNA): TGCAGTGCTAGTGGAGCCGAGCCCTACGAGCAGTACTTC. This codes for CSASGAEPYEQYF. The V gene is TRBV20-1, the J gene TRBJ2-7, with D hard to call. The CDR3 has 13 residues. The V end was cut by 3 bases, the J end by 2 bases, with 11 bases between. Germline CDR1 is DFQATT and CDR2 is SNEGSKA (reference sequence).

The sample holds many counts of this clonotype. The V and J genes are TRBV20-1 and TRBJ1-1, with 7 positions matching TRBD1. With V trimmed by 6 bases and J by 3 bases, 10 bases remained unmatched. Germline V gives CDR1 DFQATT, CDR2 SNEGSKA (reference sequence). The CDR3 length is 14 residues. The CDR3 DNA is TGCAGTGCCGGTAAACAGGGGACGCACACTGAAGCTTTCTTT. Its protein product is CSAGKQGTHTEAFF.

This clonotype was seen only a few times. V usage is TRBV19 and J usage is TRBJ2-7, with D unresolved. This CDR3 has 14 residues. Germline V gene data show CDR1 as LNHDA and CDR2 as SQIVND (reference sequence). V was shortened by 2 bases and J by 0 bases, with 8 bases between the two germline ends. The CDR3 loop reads CASSISQASYEQYF. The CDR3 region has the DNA TGTGCCAGTAGTATAAGTCAGGCCTCCTACGAGCAGTACTTC. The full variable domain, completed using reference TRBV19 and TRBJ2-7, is DGGITQSPKYLFRKEGQNVTLSCEQNLNHDAMYWYRQDPGQGLRLIYYSQIVNDFQKGDIAEGYSVSREKKESFPLTVTSAQKNPTAFYLCASSISQASYEQYFGPGTRLTVT.

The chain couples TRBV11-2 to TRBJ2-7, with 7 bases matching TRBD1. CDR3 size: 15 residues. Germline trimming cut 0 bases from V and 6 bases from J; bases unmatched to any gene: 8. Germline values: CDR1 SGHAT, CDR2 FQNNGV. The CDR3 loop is CASSLDREGGFEQYF. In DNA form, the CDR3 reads TGTGCCAGCAGCTTAGATCGCGAAGGGGGCTTCGAGCAGTACTTC. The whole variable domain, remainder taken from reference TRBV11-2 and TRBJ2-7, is EAGVAQSPRYKIIEKRQSVAFWCNPISGHATLYWYQQILGQGPKLLIQFQNNGVVDDSQLPKDRFSAERLKGVDSTLKIQPAKLEDSAVYLCASSLDREGGFEQYFGPGTRLTVT.

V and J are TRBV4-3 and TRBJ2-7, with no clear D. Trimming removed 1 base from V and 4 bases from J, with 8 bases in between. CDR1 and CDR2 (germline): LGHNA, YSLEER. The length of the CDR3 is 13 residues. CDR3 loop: CASSQGGGYEQYF. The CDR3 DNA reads TGCGCCAGCAGCCAAGGAGGCGGTTACGAGCAGTACTTC.

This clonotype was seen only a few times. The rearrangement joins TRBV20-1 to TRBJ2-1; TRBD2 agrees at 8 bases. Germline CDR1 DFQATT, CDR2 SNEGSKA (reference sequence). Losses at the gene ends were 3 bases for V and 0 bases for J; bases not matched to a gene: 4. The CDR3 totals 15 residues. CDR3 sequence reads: CSARGLGASYNEQFF. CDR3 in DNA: TGCAGTGCTAGGGGACTAGGGGCCTCCTACAATGAGCAGTTCTTC.

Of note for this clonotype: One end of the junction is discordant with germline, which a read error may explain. CDR3 amino acids: CASREGTGIYGHTF. CDR3 coding DNA: TGTGCCAGCAGGGAGGGGACCGGGATCTATGGCCACACCTTC. V usage is TRBV25-1 and J usage is TRBJ1-2, with D maybe TRBD1 (5 bases). The CDR3 has 14 residues. Germline-derived CDR1 and CDR2 are MGHDK and SYGVNS.

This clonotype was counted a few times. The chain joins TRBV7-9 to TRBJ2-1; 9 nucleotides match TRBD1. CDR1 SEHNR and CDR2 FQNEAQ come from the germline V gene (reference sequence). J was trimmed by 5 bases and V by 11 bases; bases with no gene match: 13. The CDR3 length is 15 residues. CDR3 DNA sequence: TGTGCCGCGCCGTCGGGGACAGGGAAAAACAATGAGCAGTTCTTC. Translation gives CAAPSGTGKNNEQFF.

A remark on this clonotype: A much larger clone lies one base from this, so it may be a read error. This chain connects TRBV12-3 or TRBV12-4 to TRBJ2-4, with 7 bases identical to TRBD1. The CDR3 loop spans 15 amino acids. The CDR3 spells CAGSWDSLAKNIQYF. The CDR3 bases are TGTGCCGGCAGTTGGGACAGTTTAGCCAAAAACATTCAGTACTTC.

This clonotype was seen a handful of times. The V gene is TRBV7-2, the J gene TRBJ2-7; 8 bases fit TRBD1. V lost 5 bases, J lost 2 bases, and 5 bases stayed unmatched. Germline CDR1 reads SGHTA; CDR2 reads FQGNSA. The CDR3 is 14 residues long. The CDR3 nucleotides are TGTGCCAGCAGCACTCCGACAGGGGCCTACGAGCAGTACTTC. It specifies CASSTPTGAYEQYF.

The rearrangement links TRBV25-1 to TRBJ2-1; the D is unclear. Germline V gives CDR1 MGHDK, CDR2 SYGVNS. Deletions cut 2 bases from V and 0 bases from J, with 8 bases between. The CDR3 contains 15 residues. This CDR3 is CASSEAVLSYNEQFF. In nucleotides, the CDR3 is TGTGCCAGCAGTGAAGCAGTCCTCTCCTACAATGAGCAGTTCTTC.

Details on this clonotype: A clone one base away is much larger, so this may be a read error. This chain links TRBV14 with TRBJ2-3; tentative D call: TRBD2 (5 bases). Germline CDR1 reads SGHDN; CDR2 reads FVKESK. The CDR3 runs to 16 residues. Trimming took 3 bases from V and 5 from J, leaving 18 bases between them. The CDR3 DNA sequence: TGTGCCAGCAGCCATGCGGTAGACGCCCGGGAAGATACGCAGTATTTT. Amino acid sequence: CASSHAVDAREDTQYF.

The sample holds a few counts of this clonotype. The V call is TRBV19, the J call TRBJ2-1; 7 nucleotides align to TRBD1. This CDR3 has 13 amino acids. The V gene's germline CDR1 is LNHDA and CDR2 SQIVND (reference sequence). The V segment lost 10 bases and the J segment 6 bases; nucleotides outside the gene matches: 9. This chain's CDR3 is CATRQGGVNEQFF. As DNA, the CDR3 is TGTGCCACCAGACAGGGTGGGGTCAATGAGCAGTTCTTC.

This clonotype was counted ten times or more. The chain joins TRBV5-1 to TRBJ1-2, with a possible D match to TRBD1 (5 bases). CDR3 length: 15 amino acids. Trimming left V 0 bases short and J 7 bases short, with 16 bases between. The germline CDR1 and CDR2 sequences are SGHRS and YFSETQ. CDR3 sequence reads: CASSLGVQGTSGYTF. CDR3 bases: TGCGCCAGCAGCTTGGGAGTGCAGGGAACCTCTGGCTACACCTTC.

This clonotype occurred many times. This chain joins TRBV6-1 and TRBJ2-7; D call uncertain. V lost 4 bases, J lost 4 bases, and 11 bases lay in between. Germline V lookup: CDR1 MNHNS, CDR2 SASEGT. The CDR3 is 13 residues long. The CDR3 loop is CASSGGGSYEQYF. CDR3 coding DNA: TGTGCCAGCAGTGGCGGTGGGTCATACGAGCAGTACTTC.

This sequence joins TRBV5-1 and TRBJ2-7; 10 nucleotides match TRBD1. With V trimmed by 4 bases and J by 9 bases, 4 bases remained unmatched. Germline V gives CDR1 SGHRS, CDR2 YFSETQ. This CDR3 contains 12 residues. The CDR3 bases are TGCGCCAGCAGCCCCGGACAGGGGGGGCAGTACTTC. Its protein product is CASSPGQGGQYF.

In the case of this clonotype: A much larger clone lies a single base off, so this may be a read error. The CDR3 protein is CASSLPLQSSYEQHF. CDR3 nucleotides: TGCGCCAGCAGCTTGCCACTTCAAAGCTCCTACGAGCAGCACTTC. The chain recombines TRBV5-1 with TRBJ2-7; D gene ambiguous. Germline CDR1 reads SGHRS; CDR2 reads YFSETQ. CDR3 length: 15 amino acids.